The 16 T cell receptor beta chains below all came from one sample that was sequenced in a study of cytomegalovirus exposure and HLA in healthy donors. Amplification used 60 Vbeta primers and 13 Jbeta primers. Some clones are missing from TCRdb's copy, which holds only in-frame ones; the method was immunoSEQ multiplex PCR. This table holds roughly 190,000 clones, 70% to 85% found once. What was sequenced was PBMCs. These receptors originate from a man in his forties in good health and CMV-seropositive.

The chain combines TRBV6-5 with TRBJ1-2; D ambiguous. V lost 5 bases and J lost 2, with 6 bases in between. CDR1 and CDR2 (germline): MNHEY, SVGAGI. The CDR3 contains 12 residues. The CDR3 DNA sequence: TGTGCCAGCAGTACAAGAAACTATGGCTACACCTTC. This gives the protein CASSTRNYGYTF.

The rearrangement uses TRBV28 and TRBJ2-1; TRBD2 aligns across 9 bases. Trimming cost V 4 bases and J 12 bases; bases outside gene matches: 10. Germline CDR1 and CDR2: MDHEN and SYDVKM. This CDR3 contains 14 residues. The DNA of the CDR3 is TGTGCCAGCAGTTCGCGGGAGGGCGATTGGGGGCAGTTCTTC. Translating gives CASSSREGDWGQFF.

This rearrangement joins TRBV6-5 to TRBJ1-5; D is perhaps TRBD1 (5 bases). The germline V gene has CDR1 MNHEY and CDR2 SVGAGI. V lost 5 bases, J lost 6 bases, and 17 bases lay in between. The CDR3 runs to 15 residues. Written as DNA, the CDR3 is TGTGCCAGCAGTACCAATCAGGGTCCCGGTCAGCCCCAGCATTTT. It translates to CASSTNQGPGQPQHF.

This clone has just one count. The chain has TRBV7-9 and TRBJ1-1; D unresolved. CDR3 length equals 10 residues. Trimming took 5 bases from V and 10 from J, leaving 8 bases between them. The germline V gene encodes CDR1 SEHNR and CDR2 FQNEAQ (reference sequence). The CDR3 nucleotides read TGTGCCAGCAGCCACCGCGTAGCTTTCTTT. Amino acid sequence: CASSHRVAFF.

This clone was counted once. The gene calls are TRBV7-9 and TRBJ2-1, with no clear D. The V end was cut by 3 bases, the J end by 7 bases, with 10 bases between. The CDR3 has 13 residues. CDR1 and CDR2 (germline): SEHNR, FQNEAQ (reference sequence). The CDR3 nucleotides read TGTGCCAGCAGCTTCAGCGAGCAGAATGAGCAGTTCTTC. Amino acid sequence: CASSFSEQNEQFF.

The chain combines TRBV2 with TRBJ1-2, with 7 bases that match TRBD1. The CDR3 totals 16 residues. V lost 2 bases, J lost 0 bases, and 6 bases stayed unmatched. Germline CDR1 SNHLY, CDR2 FYNNEI. The CDR3 here is CASSEPDRETNYGYTF. The CDR3 bases are TGTGCCAGCAGTGAACCAGACAGGGAAACTAACTATGGCTACACCTTC.

This clone was picked up a small number of times. This chain links TRBV4-2 with TRBJ1-4; TRBD1 matches 7 bases. Germline V gene data show CDR1 as LGHNA and CDR2 as YNFKEQ. V shed 1 base, J shed 7 bases, and the junction held 6 bases outside the gene matches. The CDR3 runs to 15 residues. CDR3 residues: CASSQAGTAIEKLFF. The CDR3 DNA follows: TGTGCCAGCAGCCAAGCCGGGACAGCCATTGAAAAACTGTTTTTT.

This rearrangement joins TRBV4-2 to TRBJ2-1, with D possibly matching TRBD2 (5 bases). CDR3 length equals 15 residues. The V and J ends lost 0 bases and 5 bases respectively, with 11 bases between them. The germline V gene has CDR1 LGHNA and CDR2 YNFKEQ. CDR3 region: CASSQDRGPHNEQFF. The CDR3 DNA sequence: TGTGCCAGCAGCCAAGATCGAGGGCCGCACAATGAGCAGTTCTTC.

Comment on this clone: One junction end does not reproduce the germline sequence, and a read error may be involved. The CDR3 reads CASSPSISSNPGATTEAFF. DNA for the CDR3: TGCGCCAGCAGCCCCTCCATAAGTTCAAATCCAGGGGCAACCACTGAAGCTTTCTTT. The chain is built from TRBV5-8 and TRBJ1-1; the D gene is possibly TRBD1 (6 bases). This CDR3 comprises 19 residues. Per germline, CDR1 SGHTS and CDR2 YDEGEE.

This chain joins TRBV7-3 and TRBJ2-6; 11 bases are a match to TRBD2. Germline values: CDR1 SGHTA, CDR2 FQGTGA. V lost 4 bases and J lost 2; bases outside the gene matches: 7. The CDR3 length is 18 residues. In DNA form, the CDR3 reads TGTGCCAGCAGCTCATTAGCGGGGGGGCTAACTGGGGCCAACGTCCTGACTTTC. This sequence encodes CASSSLAGGLTGANVLTF.

The rearrangement joins TRBV2 to TRBJ2-5, with TRBD2 identical over 10 bases. From germline, CDR1 is SNHLY and CDR2 FYNNEI. CDR3 size: 14 residues. Germline trimming cut 4 bases from V and 1 base from J; bases unmatched to any gene: 0. CDR3 coding DNA: TGTGCCAGCAGTGGGACTAGCGGCCAAGAGACCCAGTACTTC. Its translation: CASSGTSGQETQYF. The variable domain in full, with the rest retrieved from reference TRBV2 and TRBJ2-5, is EPEVTQTPSHQVTQMGQEVILRCVPISNHLYFYWYRQILGQKVEFLVSFYNNEISEKSEIFDDQFSVERPDGSNFTLKIRSTKLEDSAMYFCASSGTSGQETQYFGPGTRLLVL.

The chain joins TRBV5-8 to TRBJ2-5; TRBD2 matches 9 bases. Per the germline V gene, CDR1 is SGHTS and CDR2 is YDEGEE. CDR3 length: 18 amino acids. The junction had 18 bases not matched to a gene; V was cut back by 4 bases and J by 5 bases. This CDR3 is CASSPGIAGANRGETQYF. In DNA, the CDR3 is TGTGCCAGCAGCCCGGGGATAGCGGGGGCTAATAGAGGGGAGACCCAGTACTTC.

This clone was seen more than once but under ten times. The chain combines TRBV27 with TRBJ2-1, with TRBD2 matching 14 bases. V dropped 3 bases and J dropped 9; count of bases not matched to a gene: 4. The CDR3 sequence is 15 residues long. Germline V gives CDR1 MNHEY, CDR2 SMNVEV (reference sequence). This CDR3 reads CASSLTSGRAREQFF. The CDR3 DNA is TGTGCCAGCAGTTTGACTAGCGGGAGGGCCCGTGAGCAGTTCTTC.

The chain is built from TRBV7-2 and TRBJ1-1; TRBD1 might be the D (5 bases). V lost 1 base and J 6 bases, leaving 9 bases between the germline ends. Germline V gene lookup returns CDR1 SGHTA and CDR2 FQGNSA. This CDR3 comprises 13 residues. CDR3 protein: CASSLDGGAEAFF. As DNA, the CDR3 is TGTGCCAGCAGCTTAGACGGGGGAGCTGAAGCTTTCTTT.

This clone was picked up a small number of times. This chain joins TRBV6-6 and TRBJ2-1, with 10 bases identical to TRBD2. The CDR3 is 15 amino acids. CDR1 MNHNY and CDR2 SVGAGI come from the germline V gene (reference sequence). Unmatched junction bases numbered 7, after V lost 7 bases and J lost 4 bases. CDR3: CASIDKRGGYNEQFF. The DNA for the CDR3 is TGTGCCAGCATCGACAAGCGGGGGGGTTACAATGAGCAGTTCTTC.

This clone was picked up a small number of times. This sequence joins TRBV11-3 and TRBJ2-7; 8 nucleotides match TRBD1. Germline trimming cut 5 bases from V and 5 bases from J; bases unmatched to any gene: 5. This CDR3 region has 13 residues. Per the germline V gene, CDR1 is SGHNT and CDR2 is YENEEA. The CDR3 reads CASSLDRVNEQYF. In nucleotides, the CDR3 is TGTGCCAGCAGCCTGGACAGGGTTAACGAGCAGTACTTC.